This T cell receptor (beta chain) was sequenced during a study of T cell responses to AZD1222 COVID-19 vaccine. The V gene lost 8 bases and the J gene lost 3 bases, with 10 bases spanning the gap. The CDR3 contains 12 residues. The germline V gene has CDR1 MDHEN and CDR2 SYDVKM. Measured with immunoSEQ multiplex PCR; TCRdb has only the in-frame clones, and not every one. The table records around 140,000 clones, 92% of them present only once. This clone was picked up one time. The source was peripheral blood, collected 28 days after the second AZD1222 dose. The chain joins TRBV28 to TRBJ1-1; D unresolved. The receptor was derived from an adult who received the AZD1222 COVID-19 vaccine. The CDR3 region is CASLATDTEAFF. DNA of the CDR3: TGTGCCAGCCTCGCGACGGACACTGAAGCTTTCTTT.